This T cell receptor beta chain appears in the sequencing data of a study of T cell repertoires in cytomegalovirus infection. The overall study: Public signatures in TCR beta pointed to CMV infection and matching HLA type. The study's findings and limits: Pooled public TCR beta family frequency picked out CMV carriers with the relevant HLA. It was HLA-C-restricted CMV-specific TCR beta clonotypes that dominated the response ex vivo.

This clonotype was seen at least ten times. Its antigen remains unidentified. After removal of 2 bases from V and 5 bases from J, the junction contained 9 bases not matched to a gene. This CDR3 comprises 16 residues. Per germline, CDR1 SGHTS and CDR2 YDEGEE. TCRdb analysed the reads with MiXCR anew, one entry per CDR3 protein. The sample consists of some 77,000 distinct CDR3 sequences, around 3.4% of them appearing once. V usage is TRBV5-8 and J usage is TRBJ2-7; the match to TRBD1 covers 11 bases. Sequencing was carried out using PBMCs. The receptor's source is a human donor in good health (CMV status not recorded). Some clones in this sample may be carry-over from other donors' samples. The CDR3 nucleotides are TGTGCCAGCAGCTTTCGAGGCCGGGACAGGGGGGACGAGCAGTACTTC. Translating gives CASSFRGRDRGDEQYF.